A selection of T cell receptor beta chains follows, all from one sample in a study of OX40 agonist ivuxolimab in advanced cancers. Data came from immunoSEQ multiplex PCR; TCRdb stores just in-frame clones and leaves some out. The table shows tens of thousands of clones, with over 70% occurring only once. The sequencing here drew on CD4+ or CD8+ T cells sorted from blood, taken in a trial of the OX40 agonist ivuxolimab. These TCRs come from an adult with an advanced solid tumor such as melanoma, head and neck, liver or kidney cancer. Each CDR3 is given with its conserved first and last residue. A D gene is named only where the DNA matches it firmly. Expanded clones are given a class, and other clones once, few, many or no size at all.

clone_size	cdr3_length	j_call	d_call	v_call	cdr3_nt	cdr3_aa
NA	13	TRBJ2-3	TRBD1	TRBV14	TGTGCCAGCAGCCTAGGACAGGGGGATACGCAGTATTTT	CASSLGQGDTQYF
once	16	TRBJ1-5	NA	TRBV5-1	TGCGCCAGCAGCCCAGGGGACGGTGGGCCTAATCAGCCCCAGCATTTT	CASSPGDGGPNQPQHF
NA	15	TRBJ2-7	TRBD2	TRBV29-1	TGCAGCGTCGCGGGACTAGCGGGCAGCTCCTACGAGCAGTACTTC	CSVAGLAGSSYEQYF
NA	15	TRBJ1-6	TRBD1	TRBV30	TGTGCCTGGAGTGTACTAGGACAGGGCAATTCACCCCTCCACTTT	CAWSVLGQGNSPLHF
NA	15	TRBJ2-3	NA	TRBV6-6	TGTGCCAGCAGTCCCCCGACCGGGGGAACAGATACGCAGTATTTT	CASSPPTGGTDTQYF
NA	15	TRBJ1-3	NA	TRBV28	TGTGCCAGCAGCCCTTGGGCGGCCTCTGGAAACACCATATATTTT	CASSPWAASGNTIYF
NA	13	TRBJ2-5	NA	TRBV9	TGTGCCAGCAGCGTAGTTGACCTTGGGACCCAGTACTTC	CASSVVDLGTQYF
NA	14	TRBJ1-5	NA	TRBV7-3	TGTGCCAGCAGCTTCCGAATTAGCAATCAGCCCCAGCATTTT	CASSFRISNQPQHF
NA	14	TRBJ2-5	NA	TRBV29-1	TGCAGCGTTGGTCTCCCGGGGACCCAAGAGACCCAGTACTTC	CSVGLPGTQETQYF
NA	16	TRBJ1-6	TRBD1	TRBV6-1	TGTGCCAGCAGTGAAGCGTCTGTACAGGGGAGATCACCCCTCCACTTT	CASSEASVQGRSPLHF
NA	13	TRBJ2-3	NA	TRBV7-9	TGTGCCAGCAGCCCAGGGGGCACAGATACGCAGTATTTT	CASSPGGTDTQYF
NA	16	TRBJ2-7	NA	TRBV9	TGTGCCAGCAGCGCCTTCCCCATTAGCGGTACGAACGAGCAGTACTTC	CASSAFPISGTNEQYF
NA	15	TRBJ2-7	NA	TRBV4-2	TGTGCCAGCAGCCAAGATTTTGGGCAGGACGACGAGCAGTACTTC	CASSQDFGQDDEQYF
NA	12	TRBJ1-4	NA	TRBV6-6	TGTGCCAGCAGCCGCCCTAATGAAAAACTGTTTTTT	CASSRPNEKLFF
NA	14	TRBJ1-5	NA	TRBV6-6	TGTGCCAGCAGTCCGGGATCCGGGAATCAGCCCCAGCATTTT	CASSPGSGNQPQHF
NA	14	TRBJ1-3	NA	TRBV2	TGTGCCAGCAACAAACCCCCATGGGGAAACACCATATATTTT	CASNKPPWGNTIYF
NA	14	TRBJ1-2	NA	TRBV5-4	TGTGCCAGCAGCTTCAGGGGTGGCAACTATGGCTACACCTTC	CASSFRGGNYGYTF
NA	13	TRBJ1-2	NA	TRBV13	TGTGCCAGCAGCTTAGGCGGGGGCTATGGCTACACCTTC	CASSLGGGYGYTF
NA	13	TRBJ2-5	NA	TRBV19	TGTGCCAGTAGTAAATCCCAGGGGGAGACCCAGTACTTC	CASSKSQGETQYF
once	14	TRBJ1-6	TRBD1	TRBV2	TGTGCCAGCAGAGACAGGGGCAACAATTCACCCCTCCACTTT	CASRDRGNNSPLHF
NA	19	TRBJ2-6	NA	TRBV6-1	TGTGCCAGCAGTGAAGTGGAGGTGGGGGCTTACTCTGGGGCCAACGTCCTGACTTTC	CASSEVEVGAYSGANVLTF
NA	17	TRBJ2-4	NA	TRBV9	TGTGCCAGCAGCGTAGGACGGGACCCCGGAGCCAAAAACATTCAGTACTTC	CASSVGRDPGAKNIQYF
NA	13	TRBJ1-5	NA	TRBV2	TGTGCCAGCAGTGGACAGTTCAATCAGCCCCAGCATTTT	CASSGQFNQPQHF
NA	16	TRBJ2-3	NA	TRBV2	TGTGCCAGCAGTGTAGGGGCACGGAGAGGCACAGATACGCAGTATTTT	CASSVGARRGTDTQYF
NA	13	TRBJ1-2	TRBD1	TRBV30	TGTGCCTGGAGAGGCCAGGGGGTAGGCGGCTACACCTTC	CAWRGQGVGGYTF
NA	13	TRBJ1-2	NA	TRBV6-5	TGTGCCAGCAGGACAAACGAGGGGTATGGCTACACCTTC	CASRTNEGYGYTF
once	11	TRBJ2-5	NA	TRBV7-9	TGTGCCAGCAGTGGAAGGGAGACCCAGTACTTC	CASSGRETQYF
NA	13	TRBJ2-7	NA	TRBV6-1	TGTGCCAGCAGTTTGGACAGAGGCTACGAGCAGTACTTC	CASSLDRGYEQYF